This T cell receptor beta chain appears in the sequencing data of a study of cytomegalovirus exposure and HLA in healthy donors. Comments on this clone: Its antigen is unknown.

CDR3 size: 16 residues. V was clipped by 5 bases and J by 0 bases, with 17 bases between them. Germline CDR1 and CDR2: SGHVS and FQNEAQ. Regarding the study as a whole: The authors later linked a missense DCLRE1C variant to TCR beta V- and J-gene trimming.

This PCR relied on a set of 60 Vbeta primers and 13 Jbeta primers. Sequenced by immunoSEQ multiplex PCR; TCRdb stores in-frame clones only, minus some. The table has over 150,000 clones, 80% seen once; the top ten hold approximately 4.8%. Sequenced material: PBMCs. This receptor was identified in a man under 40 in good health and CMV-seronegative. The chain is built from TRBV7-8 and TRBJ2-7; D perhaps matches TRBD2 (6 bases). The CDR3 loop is CASSPWWAGGSYEQYF. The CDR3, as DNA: TGTGCCAGCAGCCCCTGGTGGGCCGGGGGCTCCTACGAGCAGTACTTC.